The TCR beta chain described here comes from a study of blood T cell repertoires in COVID-19. This CDR3 region has 15 residues. Trimming cost V 2 bases and J 5 bases; bases outside gene matches: 5. CDR1 and CDR2 from the germline V gene are SEHNR and FQNEAQ (reference sequence). TCRdb keeps only in-frame clones here, not all; method: immunoSEQ multiplex PCR. This table has about 360,000 clones, approximately 86% appearing once. The sequenced material came from PBMCs or T cells enriched from blood (not recorded which). This chain uses TRBV7-9 with TRBJ1-2, with 10 positions matching TRBD1. The clonotype comes from a woman in her thirties or forties with acute COVID-19. The CDR3 protein is CASSLRGTGEYGYTF. The CDR3 bases are TGTGCCAGCAGCTTACGGGGGACAGGGGAATATGGCTACACCTTC. The variable domain in full, completed from reference TRBV7-9 and TRBJ1-2, reads DTGVSQNPRHKITKRGQNVTFRCDPISEHNRLYWYRQTLGQGPEFLTYFQNEAQLEKSRLLSDRFSAERPKGSFSTLEIQRTEQGDSAMYLCASSLRGTGEYGYTFGSGTRLTVV.